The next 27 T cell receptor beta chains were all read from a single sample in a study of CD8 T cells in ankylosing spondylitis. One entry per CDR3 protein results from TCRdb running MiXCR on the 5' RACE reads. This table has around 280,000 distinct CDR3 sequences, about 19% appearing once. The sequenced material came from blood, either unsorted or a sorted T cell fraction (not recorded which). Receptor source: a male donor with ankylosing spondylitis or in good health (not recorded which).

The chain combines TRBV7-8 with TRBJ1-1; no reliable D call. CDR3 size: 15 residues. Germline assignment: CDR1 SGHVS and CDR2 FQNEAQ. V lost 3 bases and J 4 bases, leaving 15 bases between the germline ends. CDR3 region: CASSLGLVASTEAFF. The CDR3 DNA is TGTGCCAGCAGCTTGGGGTTAGTGGCGAGCACTGAAGCTTTCTTT.

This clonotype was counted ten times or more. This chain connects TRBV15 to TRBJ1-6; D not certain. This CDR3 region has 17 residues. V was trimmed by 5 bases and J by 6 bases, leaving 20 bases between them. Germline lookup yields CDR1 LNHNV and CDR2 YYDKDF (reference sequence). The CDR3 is CATSGLVRGIGNSPLHF. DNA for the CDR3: TGTGCCACCAGCGGCCTCGTACGAGGAATCGGTAATTCACCCCTCCACTTT.

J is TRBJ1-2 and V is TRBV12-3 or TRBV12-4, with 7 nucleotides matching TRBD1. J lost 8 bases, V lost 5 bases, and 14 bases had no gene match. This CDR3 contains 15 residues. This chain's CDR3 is CASSARADRLRGYTF. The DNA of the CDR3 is TGTGCCAGCAGTGCCCGCGCGGACAGGTTGCGCGGCTACACCTTC.

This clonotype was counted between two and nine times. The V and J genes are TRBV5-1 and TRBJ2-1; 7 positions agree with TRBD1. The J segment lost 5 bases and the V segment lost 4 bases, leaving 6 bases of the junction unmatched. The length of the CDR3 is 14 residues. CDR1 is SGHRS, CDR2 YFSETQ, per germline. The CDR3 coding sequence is TGCGCCAGCAGCCGGGACAGCGGACACAATGAGCAGTTCTTC. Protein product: CASSRDSGHNEQFF.

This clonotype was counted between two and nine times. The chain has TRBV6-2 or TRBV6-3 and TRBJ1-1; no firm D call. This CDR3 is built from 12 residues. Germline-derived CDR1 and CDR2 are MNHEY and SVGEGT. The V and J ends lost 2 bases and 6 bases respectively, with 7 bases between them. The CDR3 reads CASSYERSEAFF. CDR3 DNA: TGTGCCAGCAGTTACGAGCGGTCTGAAGCTTTCTTT.

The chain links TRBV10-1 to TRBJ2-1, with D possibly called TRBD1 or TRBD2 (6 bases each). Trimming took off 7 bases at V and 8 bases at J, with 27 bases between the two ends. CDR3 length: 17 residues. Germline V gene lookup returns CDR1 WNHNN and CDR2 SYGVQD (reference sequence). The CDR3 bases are TGCGCCAGCACTGACCTCGGATTTGGGGAGAGGGGGGATGAGCAGTTCTTC. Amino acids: CASTDLGFGERGDEQFF.

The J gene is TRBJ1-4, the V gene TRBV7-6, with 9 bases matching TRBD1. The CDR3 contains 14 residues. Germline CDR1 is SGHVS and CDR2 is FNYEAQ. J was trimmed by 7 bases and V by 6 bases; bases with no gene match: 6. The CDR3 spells CASSAGTGPEKLFF. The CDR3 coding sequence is TGTGCCAGCAGTGCCGGGACAGGGCCTGAAAAACTGTTTTTT.

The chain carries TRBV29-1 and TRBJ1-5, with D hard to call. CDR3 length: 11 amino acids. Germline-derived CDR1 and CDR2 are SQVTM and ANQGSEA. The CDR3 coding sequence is TGCAAGGGTCTCGGCAATCAGCCCCAGCATTTT. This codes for CKGLGNQPQHF.

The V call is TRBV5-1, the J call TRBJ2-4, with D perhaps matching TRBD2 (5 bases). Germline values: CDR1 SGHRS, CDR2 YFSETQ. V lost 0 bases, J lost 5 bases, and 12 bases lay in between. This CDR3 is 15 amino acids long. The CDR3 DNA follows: TGCGCCAGCAGCTTGGCCGCAGCGGACCAAAACATTCAGTACTTC. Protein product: CASSLAAADQNIQYF.

The CDR3 DNA reads as TGCGCCAGCAGCGAAGGACAGGGGGGAGGTTCACCCCTCCACTTT. It translates to CASSEGQGGGSPLHF. The chain joins TRBV4-1 to TRBJ1-6; 10 bases are shared with TRBD1. The junction had 7 bases not matched to a gene; V was cut back by 5 bases and J by 9 bases. CDR3 size: 15 residues. Germline loops: CDR1 MGHRA, CDR2 YSYEKL.

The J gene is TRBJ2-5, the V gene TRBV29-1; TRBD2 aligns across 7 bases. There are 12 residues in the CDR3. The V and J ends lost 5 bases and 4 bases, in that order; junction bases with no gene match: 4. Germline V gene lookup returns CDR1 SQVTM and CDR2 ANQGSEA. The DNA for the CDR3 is TGCAGCGTTTTGGCGGGAGTAGAGACCCAGTACTTC. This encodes CSVLAGVETQYF.

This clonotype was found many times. CDR3 amino acids: CSGAGSEAFF. Written as DNA, the CDR3 is TGCAGCGGAGCCGGCTCTGAAGCTTTCTTT. The chain carries TRBV29-1 and TRBJ1-1; D remains ambiguous. The germline gives CDR1 SQVTM, CDR2 ANQGSEA. The CDR3 length is 10 residues. V dropped 7 bases and J dropped 6 bases, with 9 bases sitting between them.

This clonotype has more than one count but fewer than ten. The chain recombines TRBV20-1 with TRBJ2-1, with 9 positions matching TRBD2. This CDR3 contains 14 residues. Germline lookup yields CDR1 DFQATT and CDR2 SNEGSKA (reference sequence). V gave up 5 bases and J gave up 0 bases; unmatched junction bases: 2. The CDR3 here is CSALAGPSYNEQFF. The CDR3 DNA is TGCAGTGCTCTAGCGGGGCCCTCCTACAATGAGCAGTTCTTC.

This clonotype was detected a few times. The CDR3 region is CASSPTTSGTTDTQYF. For the CDR3, the DNA is TGTGCCAGCAGCCCTACGACTAGCGGAACCACAGATACGCAGTATTTT. V and J are TRBV28 and TRBJ2-3; the match to TRBD2 covers 9 bases. The CDR3 has 16 amino acids. Germline V gene lookup returns CDR1 MDHEN and CDR2 SYDVKM. Trimming took 6 bases from V and 2 from J; bases not matched to a gene: 9.

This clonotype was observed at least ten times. CDR3 loop: CASSDLRQGGYGYTF. The CDR3 nucleotides are TGCGCCAGCAGCGATCTACGACAGGGTGGCTATGGCTACACCTTC. The V and J genes are TRBV5-1 and TRBJ1-2; TRBD1 matches at 7 bases. The V segment lost 4 bases and the J segment 4 bases; nucleotides outside the gene matches: 10. Germline V gene sequence: CDR1 SGHRS, CDR2 YFSETQ. This CDR3 contains 15 residues.

CDR3: CASSLASGGLPQHF. CDR3 sequence (DNA): TGTGCCAGCAGTTTAGCGAGCGGGGGGTTGCCCCAGCATTTT. The chain joins TRBV12-3 or TRBV12-4 to TRBJ1-5; D might be TRBD1 (5 bases). The V gene lost 0 bases and the J gene lost 9 bases, with 12 bases spanning the gap. The CDR3 consists of 14 residues.

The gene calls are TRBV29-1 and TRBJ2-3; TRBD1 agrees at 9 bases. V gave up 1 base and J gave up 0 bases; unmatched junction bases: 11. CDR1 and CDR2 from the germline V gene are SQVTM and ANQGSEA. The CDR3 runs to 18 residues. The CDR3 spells CSVEGLRDRDTSTDTQYF. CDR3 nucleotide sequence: TGCAGCGTTGAAGGTCTTAGGGACAGGGATACTAGCACAGATACGCAGTATTTT.

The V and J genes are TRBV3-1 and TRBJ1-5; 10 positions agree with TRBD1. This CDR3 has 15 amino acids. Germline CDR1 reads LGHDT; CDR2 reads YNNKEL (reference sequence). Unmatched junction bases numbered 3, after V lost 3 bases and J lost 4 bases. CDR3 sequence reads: CASSHAGQGNQPQHF. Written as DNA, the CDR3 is TGTGCCAGCAGCCATGCGGGACAGGGGAATCAGCCCCAGCATTTT.

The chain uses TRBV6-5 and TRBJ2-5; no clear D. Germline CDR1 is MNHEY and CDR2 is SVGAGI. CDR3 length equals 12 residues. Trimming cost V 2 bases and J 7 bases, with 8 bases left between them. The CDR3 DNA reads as TGTGCCAGCAGTTACGGGCCAGGGACCCAGTACTTC. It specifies CASSYGPGTQYF.

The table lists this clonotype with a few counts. CDR3 sequence reads: CASSFLDQETQYF. In DNA, the CDR3 is TGTGCCAGCAGTTTTTTGGACCAAGAGACCCAGTACTTC. The chain links TRBV27 to TRBJ2-5; D unclear. V was trimmed by 3 bases and J by 0 bases, leaving 5 bases between them. Germline values: CDR1 MNHEY, CDR2 SMNVEV (reference sequence). This CDR3 has 13 residues.

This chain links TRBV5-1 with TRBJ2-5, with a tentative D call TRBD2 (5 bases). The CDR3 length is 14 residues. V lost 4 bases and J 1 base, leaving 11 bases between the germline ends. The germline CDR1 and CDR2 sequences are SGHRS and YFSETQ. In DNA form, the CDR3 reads TGCGCCAGCAGCAGAGGAGGACTCCAAGAGACCCAGTACTTC. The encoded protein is CASSRGGLQETQYF.

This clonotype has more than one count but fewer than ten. CDR3 in amino acids: CSAPEVTSGRWDEQFF. CDR3 coding DNA: TGCAGTGCTCCCGAGGTTACTAGCGGGAGGTGGGATGAGCAGTTCTTC. The chain links TRBV20-1 to TRBJ2-1; 12 nucleotides line up with TRBD2. This CDR3 spans 16 amino acids. The germline V gene has CDR1 DFQATT and CDR2 SNEGSKA (reference sequence). Losses at the gene ends were 5 bases for V and 8 bases for J; bases not matched to a gene: 13.

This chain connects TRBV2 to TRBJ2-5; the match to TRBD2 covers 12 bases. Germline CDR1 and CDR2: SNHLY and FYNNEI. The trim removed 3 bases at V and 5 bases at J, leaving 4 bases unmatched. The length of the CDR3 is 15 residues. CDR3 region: CASSEASGRAETQYF. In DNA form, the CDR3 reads TGTGCCAGCAGTGAGGCTAGCGGGAGGGCGGAGACCCAGTACTTC.

In DNA, the CDR3 is TGCAGTGCTAGAGATTCGCGGGAGCGTGGAGATACGCAGTATTTT. Translation: CSARDSRERGDTQYF. The chain uses TRBV20-1 and TRBJ2-3, with 7 positions matching TRBD2. CDR3 length equals 15 residues. V was clipped by 0 bases and J by 5 bases; unmatched bases: 8. Germline loops: CDR1 DFQATT, CDR2 SNEGSKA (reference sequence).

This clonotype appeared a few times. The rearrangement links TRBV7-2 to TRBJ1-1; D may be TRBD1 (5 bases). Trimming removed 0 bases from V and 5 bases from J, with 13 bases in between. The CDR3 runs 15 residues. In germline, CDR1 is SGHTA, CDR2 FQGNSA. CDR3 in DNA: TGTGCCAGCAGCTTAGCGTCGGGTGGGGGGACTGAAGCTTTCTTT. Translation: CASSLASGGGTEAFF.

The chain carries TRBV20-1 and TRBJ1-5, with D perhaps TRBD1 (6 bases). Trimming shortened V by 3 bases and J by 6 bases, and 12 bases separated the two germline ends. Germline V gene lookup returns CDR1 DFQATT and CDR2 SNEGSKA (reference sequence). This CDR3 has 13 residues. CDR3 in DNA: TGCAGTGCTAGTTCAGGGGCCGGTCAGCCCCAGCATTTT. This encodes CSASSGAGQPQHF.

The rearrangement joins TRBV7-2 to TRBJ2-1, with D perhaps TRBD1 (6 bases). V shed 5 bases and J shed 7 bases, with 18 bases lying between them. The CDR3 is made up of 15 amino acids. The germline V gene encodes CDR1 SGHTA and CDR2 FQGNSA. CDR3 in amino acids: CASSTRGPGLNEQFF. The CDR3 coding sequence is TGTGCCAGCAGCACCAGGGGACCAGGATTGAATGAGCAGTTCTTC.